Sequencing of this TCR beta chain was carried out in a study of T cells in Graves' hyperthyroidism and ophthalmopathy. This clonotype was seen at least ten times. TCR beta CDR3 region amplification was performed from RNA transcripts. Primed by the HTBI set, a first-round RT-PCR was run on the TCR CDR3. TCRdb reprocessed the multiplex PCR reads with MiXCR, giving one entry per CDR3 protein. This table has 660,000 or so distinct CDR3 sequences, less than 25% appearing once. Isolation of PBMCs was performed on 8.5 to 10 ml fresh peripheral blood. Losses at the gene ends were 6 bases for V and 2 bases for J; bases not matched to a gene: 5. This CDR3 region has 14 residues.

Sequencing input: blood. The V gene is TRBV12-3 or TRBV12-4, the J gene TRBJ2-3, with 7 bases identical to TRBD1. The TCR originated in a man aged 25-40 years with Graves' ophthalmopathy. The CDR3 DNA follows: TGTGCCAGCAGCCGGACAGGACCCACAGATACGCAGTATTTT. Its protein is CASSRTGPTDTQYF.